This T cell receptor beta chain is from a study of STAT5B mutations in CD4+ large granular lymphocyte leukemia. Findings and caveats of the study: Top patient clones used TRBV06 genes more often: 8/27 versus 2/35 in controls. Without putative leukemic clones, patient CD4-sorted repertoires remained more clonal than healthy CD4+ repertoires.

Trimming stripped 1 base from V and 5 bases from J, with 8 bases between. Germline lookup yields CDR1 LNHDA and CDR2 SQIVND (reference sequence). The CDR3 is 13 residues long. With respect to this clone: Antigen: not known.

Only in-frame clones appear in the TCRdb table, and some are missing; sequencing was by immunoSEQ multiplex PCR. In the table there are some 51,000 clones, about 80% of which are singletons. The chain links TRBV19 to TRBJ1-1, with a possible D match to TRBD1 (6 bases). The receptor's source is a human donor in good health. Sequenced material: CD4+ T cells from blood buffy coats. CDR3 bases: TGTGCCAGTAGTATAGTAAGGGGGACTGAAGCTTTCTTT. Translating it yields CASSIVRGTEAFF. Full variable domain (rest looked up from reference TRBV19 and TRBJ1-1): DGGITQSPKYLFRKEGQNVTLSCEQNLNHDAMYWYRQDPGQGLRLIYYSQIVNDFQKGDIAEGYSVSREKKESFPLTVTSAQKNPTAFYLCASSIVRGTEAFFGQGTRLTVV.